The 3 T cell receptor beta chains reported below all come from one sample, sequenced in a study of blood T cell repertoires in COVID-19. Only in-frame clones appear in the TCRdb table, and some are missing; sequencing was by immunoSEQ multiplex PCR. Of some 170,000 clones detected, approximately 80% appear once; the ten largest clones hold roughly 15%. Sequencing used PBMCs or T cells enriched from blood (not recorded which). Receptors originate from a man over 45 who had recovered from COVID-19.

In its sample, this clone was seen a few times. The chain recombines TRBV5-6 with TRBJ2-3; perhaps TRBD2 as D (6 bases). Trimming removed 2 bases at V and 4 bases at J, with 8 bases between. There are 13 residues in the CDR3. Germline V lookup: CDR1 SGHDT, CDR2 YYEEEE. The DNA of the CDR3 is TGTGCCAGCAGCTTCTCGGGGGCAGATACGCAGTATTTT. It specifies CASSFSGADTQYF.

The chain is built from TRBV3-1 (or the pseudogene TRBV3-2) and TRBJ1-5; TRBD1 agrees at 7 bases. CDR3 size: 15 residues. Unmatched junction bases numbered 8, after V lost 4 bases and J lost 5 bases. CDR1 is LGHDT, CDR2 YNNKEL, per germline (reference sequence). The CDR3 coding sequence is TGTGCCAGCAGCCTCGGGACAGCCCTATATCAGCCCCAGCATTTT. This codes for CASSLGTALYQPQHF.

The chain carries TRBV4-2 and TRBJ1-5, with TRBD1 as a possible D gene (5 bases). There are 14 residues in the CDR3. V was pared by 0 bases and J by 6 bases, with 9 bases between. The V gene's germline CDR1 is LGHNA and CDR2 YNFKEQ. The CDR3 DNA reads as TGTGCCAGCAGCCAAGAGGCAGGGCCTCAGCCCCAGCATTTT. Translated, it gives CASSQEAGPQPQHF.